The sequence of this TCR beta chain was determined in a study of cytomegalovirus exposure and HLA in healthy donors. Overall study findings and caveats: Most of the TCR beta V segments (in an earlier analysis) were productive either about 90% or about 30% of the time.

Between the trimmed V and J ends, which lost 0 bases and 5 bases, there was a span of 16 bases. This CDR3 contains 16 residues. CDR1 LNHDA and CDR2 SQIVND come from the germline V gene (reference sequence). A word on this clone: No antigen is known for it.

These donors, healthy bone marrow donors, were studied. Use of 60 Vbeta and 13 Jbeta primers characterized the PCR. Authors' methods: The count from a later analysis was about 80 million unique TCR beta chains, some 12 million of them shared. Method: immunoSEQ multiplex PCR; TCRdb's copy keeps in-frame clones and lacks some. V, J and clone size are those of that table, while D and trimming were read from the DNA. Among about 130,000 clones listed, over 50% were seen once. This receptor was identified in a human donor in good health. Sequenced material: PBMCs. This sequence joins TRBV19 and TRBJ1-1, with D possibly matching TRBD1 (6 bases). CDR3 nucleotides: TGTGCCAGTAGTATAGATCCAGGGGTAGGGAATACTGAAGCTTTCTTT. Residues: CASSIDPGVGNTEAFF.